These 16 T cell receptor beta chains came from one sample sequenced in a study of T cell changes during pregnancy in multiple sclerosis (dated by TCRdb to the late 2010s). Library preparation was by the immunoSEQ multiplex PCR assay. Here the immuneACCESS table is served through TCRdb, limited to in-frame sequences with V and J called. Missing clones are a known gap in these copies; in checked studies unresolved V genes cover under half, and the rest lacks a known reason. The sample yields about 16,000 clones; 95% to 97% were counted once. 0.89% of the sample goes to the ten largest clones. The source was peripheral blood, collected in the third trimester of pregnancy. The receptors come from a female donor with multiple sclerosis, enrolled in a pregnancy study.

The CDR3 spells CASSSRDRDRSGELFF. The CDR3 DNA reads as TGTGCCAGCAGTAGCCGGGACAGGGACCGGTCCGGGGAGCTGTTTTTT. The chain combines TRBV25-1 with TRBJ2-2; 9 nucleotides line up with TRBD1. V lost 5 bases and J lost 6; bases outside the gene matches: 10. The CDR3 consists of 16 residues. In germline, CDR1 is MGHDK, CDR2 SYGVNS.

The chain's CDR3 is CASSSGGFTDTQYF. CDR3 in DNA: TGTGCCAGCAGTTCAGGGGGGTTCACAGATACGCAGTATTTT. The chain carries TRBV7-9 and TRBJ2-3; the D gene is possibly TRBD1 (7 bases). CDR3 length: 14 residues. In germline, CDR1 is SEHNR, CDR2 FQNEAQ (reference sequence). Trimming removed 6 bases at V and 2 bases at J, with 12 bases between.

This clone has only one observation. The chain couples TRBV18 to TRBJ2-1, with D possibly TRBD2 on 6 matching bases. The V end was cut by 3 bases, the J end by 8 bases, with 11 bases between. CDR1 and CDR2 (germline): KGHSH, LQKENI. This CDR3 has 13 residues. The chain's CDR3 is CASSPGTGDEQFF. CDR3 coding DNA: TGTGCCAGCTCACCGGGGACTGGAGATGAGCAGTTCTTC.

The CDR3 DNA sequence: TGCGCCAGCAGCTTGGACGGGACAGGGAACTCTGGGGCCAACGTCCTGACTTTC. As protein: CASSLDGTGNSGANVLTF. The chain is built from TRBV5-1 and TRBJ2-6; 9 bases line up with TRBD1. V lost 0 bases to trimming and J lost 0 bases; unmatched junction nucleotides: 4. The germline CDR1 and CDR2 sequences are SGHRS and YFSETQ. The CDR3 is 18 amino acids.

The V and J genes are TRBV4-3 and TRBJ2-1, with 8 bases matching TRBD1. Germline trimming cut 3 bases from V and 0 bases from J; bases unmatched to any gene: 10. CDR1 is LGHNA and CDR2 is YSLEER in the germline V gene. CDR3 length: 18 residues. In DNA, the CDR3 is TGCGCCAGCAGCCATTATGGACAGGGTGAAAGCTCCTACAATGAGCAGTTCTTC. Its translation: CASSHYGQGESSYNEQFF.

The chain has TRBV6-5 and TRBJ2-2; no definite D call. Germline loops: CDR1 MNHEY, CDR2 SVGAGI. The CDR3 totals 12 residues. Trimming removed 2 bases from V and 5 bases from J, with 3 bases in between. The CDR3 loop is CASSYRTGELFF. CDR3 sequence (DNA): TGTGCCAGCAGTTACCGGACCGGGGAGCTGTTTTTT.

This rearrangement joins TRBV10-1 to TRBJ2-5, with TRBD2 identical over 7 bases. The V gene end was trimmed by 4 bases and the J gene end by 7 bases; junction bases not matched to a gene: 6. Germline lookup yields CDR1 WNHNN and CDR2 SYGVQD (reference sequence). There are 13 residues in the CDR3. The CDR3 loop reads CASSGREVGTQYF. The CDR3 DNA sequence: TGCGCCAGCAGTGGACGGGAGGTGGGGACCCAGTACTTC.

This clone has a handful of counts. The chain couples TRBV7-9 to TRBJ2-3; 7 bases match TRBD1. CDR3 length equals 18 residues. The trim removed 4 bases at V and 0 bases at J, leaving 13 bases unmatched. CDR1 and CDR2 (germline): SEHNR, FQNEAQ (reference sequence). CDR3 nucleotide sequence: TGTGCCAGCAGCTCCACACGGGACAGCTTTCCTAGCACAGATACGCAGTATTTT. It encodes CASSSTRDSFPSTDTQYF.

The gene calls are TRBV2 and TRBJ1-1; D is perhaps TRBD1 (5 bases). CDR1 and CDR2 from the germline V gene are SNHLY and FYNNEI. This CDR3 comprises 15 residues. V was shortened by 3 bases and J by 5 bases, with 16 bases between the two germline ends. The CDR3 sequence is CASSETGTEGTEAFF. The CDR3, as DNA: TGTGCCAGCAGTGAGACCGGGACGGAGGGAACTGAAGCTTTCTTT.

The CDR3, as DNA: TGTGCCAGCCCTCAGGCGACAGGGAGCAATCAGCCCCAGCATTTT. This codes for CASPQATGSNQPQHF. The chain is built from TRBV27 and TRBJ1-5; 7 bases fit TRBD1. This CDR3 contains 15 residues. Trimming removed 8 bases from V and 1 base from J; junction bases left unmatched: 8. Per the germline V gene, CDR1 is MNHEY and CDR2 is SMNVEV (reference sequence).

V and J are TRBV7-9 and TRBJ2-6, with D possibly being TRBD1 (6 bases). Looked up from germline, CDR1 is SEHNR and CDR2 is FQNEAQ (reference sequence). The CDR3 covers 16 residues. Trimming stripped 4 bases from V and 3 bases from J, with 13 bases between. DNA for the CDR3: TGTGCCAGCAGCTCACAGGGCAGATATGGGGCCAACGTCCTGACTTTC. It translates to CASSSQGRYGANVLTF.

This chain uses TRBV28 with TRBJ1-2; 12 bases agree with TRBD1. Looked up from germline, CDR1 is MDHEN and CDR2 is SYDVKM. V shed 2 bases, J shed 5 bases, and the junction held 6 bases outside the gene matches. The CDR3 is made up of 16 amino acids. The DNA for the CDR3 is TGTGCCAGCAGTTTACTAGGGACAGGGGGCGGTTATGGCTACACCTTC. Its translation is CASSLLGTGGGYGYTF.

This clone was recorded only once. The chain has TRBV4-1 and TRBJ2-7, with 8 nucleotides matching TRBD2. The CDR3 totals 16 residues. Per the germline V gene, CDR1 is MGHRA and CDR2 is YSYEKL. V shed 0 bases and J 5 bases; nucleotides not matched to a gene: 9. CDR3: CASSQDLSGSSHEQYF. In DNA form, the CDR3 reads TGCGCCAGCAGCCAAGATTTAAGCGGGAGTTCCCACGAGCAGTACTTC.

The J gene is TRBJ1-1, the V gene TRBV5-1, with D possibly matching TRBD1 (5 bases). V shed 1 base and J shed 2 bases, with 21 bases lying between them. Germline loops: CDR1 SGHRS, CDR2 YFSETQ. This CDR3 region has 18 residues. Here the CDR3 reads CASSLRAQGGLENTEAFF. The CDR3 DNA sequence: TGCGCCAGCAGCTTGAGGGCTCAGGGAGGCCTAGAAAACACTGAAGCTTTCTTT.

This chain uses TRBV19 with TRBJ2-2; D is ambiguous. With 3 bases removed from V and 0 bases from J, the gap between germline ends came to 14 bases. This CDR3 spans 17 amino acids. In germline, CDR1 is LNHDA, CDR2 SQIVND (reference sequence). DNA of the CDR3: TGTGCCAGTAGTATCATACGTGGGCCCACGAACACCGGGGAGCTGTTTTTT. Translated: CASSIIRGPTNTGELFF.

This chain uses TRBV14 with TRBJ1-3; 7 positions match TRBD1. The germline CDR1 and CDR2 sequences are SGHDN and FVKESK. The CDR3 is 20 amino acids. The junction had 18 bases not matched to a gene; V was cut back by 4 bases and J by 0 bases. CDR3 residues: CASSRTVAIEGDSSGNTIYF. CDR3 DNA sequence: TGTGCCAGCAGCCGGACTGTTGCCATAGAGGGGGACAGCTCTGGAAACACCATATATTTT.